Sequencing of this T cell receptor (beta chain) was carried out in a study of early T cells in non-severe SARS-CoV-2 infection. The V gene end was trimmed by 0 bases and the J gene end by 8 bases; junction bases not matched to a gene: 10. Per germline, CDR1 SGHTA and CDR2 FQGNSA. The CDR3 sequence is 17 residues long. Individual cDNA molecules received unique molecular identifiers during library preparation. TCRdb re-called the 5' RACE reads through MiXCR, storing one row per CDR3 protein. The data hold some 78,000 distinct CDR3 sequences, with approximately 13% observed a single time. With regard to this clonotype: Its specificity is unknown.

Study-level points and caveats: Anti-spike CD8 responses were favored by VDJdb matching, which missed private and CD4 specificities.

The rearrangement uses TRBV7-2 and TRBJ1-6; TRBD1 agrees at 7 bases. The sequence was collected from an adult who was a healthcare worker with PCR-confirmed SARS-CoV-2 infection or an uninfected control (not recorded which). Sample: whole blood. This chain's CDR3 is CASSLAPPGGGYSPLHF. The CDR3 DNA reads as TGTGCCAGCAGCTTAGCCCCGCCAGGGGGAGGGTATTCACCCCTCCACTTT.